Below, 16 T cell receptor beta chains from the same sample are listed, as sequenced in a study of cytomegalovirus exposure and HLA in healthy donors. 13 Jbeta primers and 60 Vbeta primers were used for the PCR. Only in-frame clones appear in the TCRdb table, and some are missing; sequencing was by immunoSEQ multiplex PCR. The data contain over 150,000 clones, more than 70% of them seen just once; the ten biggest clones take up 0.38%. Specimen: PBMCs. These receptor sequences come from a boy aged 2 to 10 in good health and CMV-seronegative.

The rearrangement uses TRBV6-4 and TRBJ1-4; no reliable D call. The CDR3 is 13 amino acids. The germline V gene encodes CDR1 MRHNA and CDR2 SNTAGT. V was cut by 0 bases and J by 7 bases, with 6 bases left in between. The CDR3 DNA follows: TGTGCCAGCAGTGACTCTCGCGGTGAAAAACTGTTTTTT. Its translation is CASSDSRGEKLFF.

J is TRBJ2-3 and V is TRBV5-8, with TRBD1 identical over 9 bases. The V and J ends lost 4 bases and 4 bases, in that order; junction bases with no gene match: 4. CDR3 length: 14 residues. The germline V gene encodes CDR1 SGHTS and CDR2 YDEGEE. The CDR3 DNA follows: TGTGCCAGCAGCCGGGACAGGGTTTCAGATACGCAGTATTTT. This encodes CASSRDRVSDTQYF.

The rearrangement uses TRBV2 and TRBJ1-1; perhaps TRBD1 as D (6 bases). This CDR3 region has 11 residues. V was shortened by 7 bases and J by 4 bases, with 7 bases between the two germline ends. The germline V gene has CDR1 SNHLY and CDR2 FYNNEI. The CDR3 loop reads CASIGGTEAFF. The CDR3 coding sequence is TGTGCCAGCATAGGGGGCACTGAAGCTTTCTTT. The full variable domain, with the rest looked up from reference TRBV2 and TRBJ1-1, is EPEVTQTPSHQVTQMGQEVILRCVPISNHLYFYWYRQILGQKVEFLVSFYNNEISEKSEIFDDQFSVERPDGSNFTLKIRSTKLEDSAMYFCASIGGTEAFFGQGTRLTVV.

The chain recombines TRBV5-1 with TRBJ1-5, with unresolved D. The CDR3 is made up of 15 amino acids. The ends were cut back, 2 bases at V and 1 base at J, with 10 bases in the middle. Per the germline V gene, CDR1 is SGHRS and CDR2 is YFSETQ. CDR3 sequence: CASSFDNGSNQPQHF. The CDR3 DNA is TGCGCCAGCAGCTTTGACAATGGAAGCAATCAGCCCCAGCATTTT.

This CDR3 is CASHRDTGELFF. In nucleotides, the CDR3 is TGTGCCAGCCACAGGGACACCGGGGAGCTGTTTTTT. The J gene is TRBJ2-2, the V gene TRBV2, with D perhaps TRBD1 (6 bases). CDR1 is SNHLY, CDR2 FYNNEI, per germline. This CDR3 region has 12 residues. The germline V and J ends were trimmed by 8 bases and 3 bases, with 7 bases remaining between them.

The chain has TRBV4-1 and TRBJ1-3, with 8 nucleotides matching TRBD1. This CDR3 comprises 16 residues. CDR1 and CDR2 from the germline V gene are MGHRA and YSYEKL. Trimming took 5 bases from V and 0 from J; bases not matched to a gene: 6. The CDR3 here is CASSAGQASSGNTIYF. The CDR3 DNA reads as TGCGCCAGCAGCGCGGGACAGGCGAGCTCTGGAAACACCATATATTTT.

The V gene is TRBV28, the J gene TRBJ2-7; TRBD2 matches at 12 bases. This CDR3 is built from 16 residues. After removal of 7 bases from V and 4 bases from J, the junction contained 11 bases not matched to a gene. Germline V gene sequence: CDR1 MDHEN, CDR2 SYDVKM. CDR3 coding DNA: TGTGCCAGCACCTGGACTAGCGGGGATGGACTATACGAGCAGTACTTC. It translates to CASTWTSGDGLYEQYF.

The chain combines TRBV29-1 with TRBJ1-2; no definite D call. CDR3 length: 10 residues. Germline lookup yields CDR1 SQVTM and CDR2 ANQGSEA. V lost 4 bases to trimming and J lost 6 bases, with 6 bases between them. The CDR3 here is CSVGADGYTF. The CDR3, as DNA: TGCAGCGTTGGAGCGGATGGCTACACCTTC.

This chain uses TRBV2 with TRBJ2-5; TRBD2 matches 10 bases. The CDR3 covers 19 residues. CDR1 is SNHLY, CDR2 FYNNEI, per germline. J gave up 6 bases and V 4 bases, and 20 bases lay outside the gene matches. The DNA of the CDR3 is TGTGCCAGCAGTGCGCTCATTGGGGAACTAGCGGGATTTGCGAAGACCCAGTACTTC. It yields the protein CASSALIGELAGFAKTQYF.

This clone was counted only a few times. V usage is TRBV15 and J usage is TRBJ2-1, with TRBD2 matching 7 bases. V trimming: 3 bases; J trimming: 7 bases; junction bases outside the gene matches: 18. Germline CDR1 LNHNV, CDR2 YYDKDF (reference sequence). There are 18 residues in the CDR3. CDR3 sequence: CATSRVWSGTRPGNEQFF. The CDR3 DNA reads TGTGCCACCAGCAGGGTTTGGAGCGGGACCCGCCCGGGGAATGAGCAGTTCTTC.

This clone was observed a single time. The DNA for the CDR3 is TGTGCCAGCAGCCAGCGGACAGGGGGCGACGAGCAGTACTTC. Translation: CASSQRTGGDEQYF. The chain uses TRBV7-2 and TRBJ2-7; 11 bases map to TRBD1. The CDR3 length is 14 residues. Germline V gives CDR1 SGHTA, CDR2 FQGNSA. With V trimmed by 5 bases and J by 5 bases, 5 bases remained unmatched.

V gene TRBV5-6 combines with J gene TRBJ2-3, with TRBD1 matching over 9 bases. The J segment lost 4 bases and the V segment lost 4 bases, leaving 10 bases of the junction unmatched. The CDR3 is made up of 16 amino acids. CDR1 SGHDT and CDR2 YYEEEE come from the germline V gene. CDR3 loop: CASSPEVRTGADTQYF. The CDR3 DNA follows: TGTGCCAGCAGCCCCGAGGTTCGGACAGGGGCAGATACGCAGTATTTT.

The chain recombines TRBV5-1 with TRBJ1-4, with D tentatively TRBD1 (6 bases). Trimming stripped 4 bases from V and 5 bases from J, with 12 bases between. CDR3 length equals 14 residues. Germline V lookup: CDR1 SGHRS, CDR2 YFSETQ. The CDR3 loop is CASSRQVENEKLFF. CDR3 coding DNA: TGCGCCAGCAGCCGACAGGTAGAAAATGAAAAACTGTTTTTT.

This clone was seen only once. The rearrangement joins TRBV7-9 to TRBJ2-1; TRBD1 matches 9 bases. The CDR3 has 15 residues. The V gene's germline CDR1 is SEHNR and CDR2 FQNEAQ (reference sequence). The V and J ends lost 2 bases and 7 bases, in that order; junction bases with no gene match: 6. The chain's CDR3 is CASSLFTGGLNEQFF. CDR3 sequence (DNA): TGTGCCAGCAGCTTATTCACAGGGGGCTTAAATGAGCAGTTCTTC.

The chain joins TRBV20-1 to TRBJ2-7; D uncertain. Germline assignment: CDR1 DFQATT and CDR2 SNEGSKA (reference sequence). Between the trimmed V and J ends, which lost 5 bases and 2 bases, there was a span of 7 bases. The CDR3 has 11 residues. The CDR3 region has the DNA TGCAGTGCTCCTGACACCTACGAGCAGTACTTC. Its translation is CSAPDTYEQYF.

The chain is built from TRBV9 and TRBJ1-3; no definite D call. Trimming stripped 0 bases from V and 4 bases from J, with 8 bases between. This CDR3 is 14 amino acids long. Germline V gene sequence: CDR1 SGDLS, CDR2 YYNGEE. CDR3 nucleotide sequence: TGTGCCAGCAGCGTAGCCGGGGTAGGAAACACCATATATTTT. Protein sequence: CASSVAGVGNTIYF.